The rows below give T cell receptor beta chains drawn from one sample of a study of radiotherapy plus CTLA-4 blockade in lung cancer. TCRdb's copy holds only in-frame clones and misses some; the assay was immunoSEQ multiplex PCR. The data hold 50,000 or so clones, with approximately 79% observed a single time. The input for sequencing was peripheral blood, taken from a patient treated with radiotherapy plus ipilimumab. All receptors come from a human donor with non-small cell lung cancer who had stable disease on radiotherapy plus ipilimumab. Each CDR3 is given with its conserved first and last residue. D genes are given only for firm matches. Size values are once, few and many counts, or a class for expanded clones, and some rows have none.

clone_size: NA
j_call: TRBJ1-1
d_call: NA
v_call: TRBV19
cdr3_nt: TGTGCCAGTAGGGACGGAGTGCGAGATGCTTTCTTT
cdr3_aa: CASRDGVRDAFF

clone_size: NA
j_call: TRBJ1-2
d_call: NA
v_call: TRBV6-5
cdr3_nt: TGTGCCAGCAGTTACCGGCGGGAAGGGAGCAACTATGGCTACACCTTC
cdr3_aa: CASSYRREGSNYGYTF

clone_size: NA
j_call: TRBJ1-1
d_call: NA
v_call: TRBV5-4
cdr3_nt: TGTGCCAGCAGCTTCCCTCAGGGGAACACTGAAGCTTTCTTT
cdr3_aa: CASSFPQGNTEAFF

clone_size: NA
j_call: TRBJ1-1
d_call: NA
v_call: TRBV7-8
cdr3_nt: TGTGCCAGCAGCTTACTGGCTCGGAGGGGCACTGAAGCTTTCTTT
cdr3_aa: CASSLLARRGTEAFF

clone_size: few
j_call: TRBJ1-1
d_call: TRBD1
v_call: TRBV30
cdr3_nt: TGTGCCTTATTGACAGGGCGAAGGGGAGCTTTCTTT
cdr3_aa: CALLTGRRGAFF

clone_size: NA
j_call: TRBJ1-2
d_call: NA
v_call: TRBV6-5
cdr3_nt: TGTGCCACCCGGGCCATTCAAGGCTACACCTTC
cdr3_aa: CATRAIQGYTF

clone_size: NA
j_call: TRBJ1-5
d_call: NA
v_call: TRBV18
cdr3_nt: TGTGCCAGCTCACCACCTGGGACAACTGTAGGGAATCAGCCCCAGCATTTT
cdr3_aa: CASSPPGTTVGNQPQHF

clone_size: NA
j_call: TRBJ1-2
d_call: TRBD1
v_call: TRBV5-1
cdr3_nt: TGCGCCAGCAGCAAGGGACAGGGACAACGGAACTATGGCTACACCTTC
cdr3_aa: CASSKGQGQRNYGYTF

clone_size: NA
j_call: TRBJ2-5
d_call: NA
v_call: TRBV20-1
cdr3_nt: TGCAGTGCTAGAGATCAAGAGACCCAGTACTTC
cdr3_aa: CSARDQETQYF

clone_size: once
j_call: TRBJ2-1
d_call: NA
v_call: TRBV6-5
cdr3_nt: TGTGCCAGCAGTTATTGGAATGAGCAGTTCTTC
cdr3_aa: CASSYWNEQFF

clone_size: once
j_call: TRBJ2-2
d_call: NA
v_call: TRBV19
cdr3_nt: TGTGCCAGTACCAACGAGGGGACACACACCGGGGAGCTGTTTTTT
cdr3_aa: CASTNEGTHTGELFF

clone_size: once
j_call: TRBJ1-5
d_call: NA
v_call: TRBV7-8
cdr3_nt: TGTGCCAGCAGCCCCCACCCGTTGTTCAATAGCAATCAGCCCCAGCATTTT
cdr3_aa: CASSPHPLFNSNQPQHF

clone_size: NA
j_call: TRBJ1-3
d_call: NA
v_call: TRBV25-1
cdr3_nt: TGTGCCAGCAGTGAAGCAGGGAGGCCAAACACCATATATTTT
cdr3_aa: CASSEAGRPNTIYF

clone_size: NA
j_call: TRBJ1-3
d_call: TRBD1
v_call: TRBV9
cdr3_nt: TGTGCCAGCAGCGTAGGAGGGACAGGGTTCCGAAACACCATATATTTT
cdr3_aa: CASSVGGTGFRNTIYF

clone_size: NA
j_call: TRBJ1-4
d_call: NA
v_call: TRBV4-2
cdr3_nt: TGTGCCAGCAGCCTTCCGCCGGGGCAGGGCGCTGAAAAACTGTTTTTT
cdr3_aa: CASSLPPGQGAEKLFF

clone_size: NA
j_call: TRBJ1-2
d_call: NA
v_call: TRBV6-1
cdr3_nt: TGTGCCAGCAGTGATCCTCTACTGGGCTATGGCTACACCTTC
cdr3_aa: CASSDPLLGYGYTF

clone_size: NA
j_call: TRBJ1-1
d_call: NA
v_call: TRBV5-4
cdr3_nt: TGTGCCAGCAGCGCTTCAACAGGGATTGACACTGAAGCTTTCTTT
cdr3_aa: CASSASTGIDTEAFF

clone_size: NA
j_call: TRBJ1-1
d_call: NA
v_call: TRBV15
cdr3_nt: TGTGCCACCAGCAGAGGGTACAGCATGAACACTGAAGCTTTCTTT
cdr3_aa: CATSRGYSMNTEAFF

clone_size: NA
j_call: TRBJ1-2
d_call: TRBD1
v_call: TRBV5-1
cdr3_nt: TGCGCCAGCAGCCAGGACAGGGGCTATGGCTACACCTTC
cdr3_aa: CASSQDRGYGYTF

clone_size: NA
j_call: TRBJ1-2
d_call: NA
v_call: TRBV5-1
cdr3_nt: TGCGCCAGCAGCTTGGCACAGGGACGGGTTAATGGCTACACCTTC
cdr3_aa: CASSLAQGRVNGYTF

clone_size: NA
j_call: TRBJ2-7
d_call: NA
v_call: TRBV5-4
cdr3_nt: TGTGCCAGCAGCCACGACGCAGACTACGAGCAGTACTTC
cdr3_aa: CASSHDADYEQYF

clone_size: NA
j_call: TRBJ2-1
d_call: NA
v_call: TRBV10-3
cdr3_nt: TGTGCCATCAGTGGGGGTACGGACAATGAGCAGTTCTTC
cdr3_aa: CAISGGTDNEQFF

clone_size: once
j_call: TRBJ1-3
d_call: TRBD1
v_call: TRBV5-1
cdr3_nt: TGCGCCAGCAGCTCGGGACAGGGAAACACCATATATTTT
cdr3_aa: CASSSGQGNTIYF

clone_size: NA
j_call: TRBJ2-1
d_call: NA
v_call: TRBV11-3
cdr3_nt: TGTGCCAGCAGCTTCCCGGGCCGCGATGAGCAGTTCTTC
cdr3_aa: CASSFPGRDEQFF

clone_size: NA
j_call: TRBJ1-1
d_call: NA
v_call: TRBV9
cdr3_nt: TGTGCCAGCGGGGGGAACACTGAAGCTTTCTTT
cdr3_aa: CASGGNTEAFF

clone_size: NA
j_call: TRBJ1-6
d_call: NA
v_call: TRBV18
cdr3_nt: TGTGCCAGCTCACCACCCGGGTTCCTAAATTCACCCCTCCACTTT
cdr3_aa: CASSPPGFLNSPLHF

clone_size: NA
j_call: TRBJ1-1
d_call: NA
v_call: TRBV2
cdr3_nt: TGTGCCAGCAGGGGGCCCATGAACACTGAAGCTTTCTTT
cdr3_aa: CASRGPMNTEAFF

clone_size: NA
j_call: TRBJ1-2
d_call: NA
v_call: TRBV6-1
cdr3_nt: TGTGCCAGCAGTGAAGTCGGCAGCAGATATGGCTACACCTTC
cdr3_aa: CASSEVGSRYGYTF

clone_size: NA
j_call: TRBJ1-1
d_call: NA
v_call: TRBV30
cdr3_nt: TGTGCCTGGATCAGCCTAAGGGTCACTGAAGCTTTCTTT
cdr3_aa: CAWISLRVTEAFF

clone_size: NA
j_call: TRBJ2-1
d_call: TRBD2
v_call: TRBV5-6
cdr3_nt: TGTGCCAGCGCAGGGTTGGATAGCGGGATCAACAATGAGCAGTTCTTC
cdr3_aa: CASAGLDSGINNEQFF

clone_size: NA
j_call: TRBJ1-4
d_call: TRBD1
v_call: TRBV11-2
cdr3_nt: TGTGCCAGCAGCTTAGGACAGGGGAATAATGAAAAACTGTTTTTT
cdr3_aa: CASSLGQGNNEKLFF

clone_size: NA
j_call: TRBJ1-1
d_call: TRBD1
v_call: TRBV9
cdr3_nt: TGTGCCAGCAGCGTAGTAGACAGGGGCACTGAAGCTTTCTTT
cdr3_aa: CASSVVDRGTEAFF

clone_size: NA
j_call: TRBJ1-3
d_call: NA
v_call: TRBV29-1
cdr3_nt: TGCAGCGCTGCCAATGGAAACACCATATATTTT
cdr3_aa: CSAANGNTIYF

clone_size: NA
j_call: TRBJ2-5
d_call: TRBD1
v_call: TRBV6-5
cdr3_nt: TGTGCCAGCAGTTTGACAGGGATTAAGGGAGAGACCCAGTACTTC
cdr3_aa: CASSLTGIKGETQYF

clone_size: few
j_call: TRBJ2-7
d_call: NA
v_call: TRBV6-5
cdr3_nt: TGTGCCAGCAGTGAGCGGTACGACTCCTACGAGCAGTACTTC
cdr3_aa: CASSERYDSYEQYF

clone_size: NA
j_call: TRBJ1-5
d_call: TRBD1
v_call: TRBV7-3
cdr3_nt: TGTGCCAGCAGCGCGACAGGGGACAATCAGCCCCAGCATTTT
cdr3_aa: CASSATGDNQPQHF

clone_size: NA
j_call: TRBJ1-1
d_call: NA
v_call: TRBV29-1
cdr3_nt: TGCAGCCCCAAGGGAGTTAACACTGAAGCTTTCTTT
cdr3_aa: CSPKGVNTEAFF

clone_size: NA
j_call: TRBJ2-2
d_call: NA
v_call: TRBV7-9
cdr3_nt: TGTGCCAGCAGCTTGGGTCAGGGCGGGACCGGGGAGCTGTTTTTT
cdr3_aa: CASSLGQGGTGELFF

clone_size: NA
j_call: TRBJ1-6
d_call: NA
v_call: TRBV27
cdr3_nt: TGTGCCAGCAGGGGAGGGCGCATGAGTTCACCCCTCCACTTT
cdr3_aa: CASRGGRMSSPLHF

clone_size: NA
j_call: TRBJ2-2
d_call: TRBD2
v_call: TRBV7-6
cdr3_nt: TGTGCCAGCAGCCCCCTTAGCGGGGGGGGTGTGGAGCTGTTTTTT
cdr3_aa: CASSPLSGGGVELFF

clone_size: NA
j_call: TRBJ2-7
d_call: NA
v_call: TRBV6-5
cdr3_nt: TGTGCCAGCAGTTACCTTGGCAGCTACGAGCAGTACTTC
cdr3_aa: CASSYLGSYEQYF

clone_size: NA
j_call: TRBJ2-1
d_call: NA
v_call: TRBV5-1
cdr3_nt: TGCGCCAGCAGCTACGAATTCGACGGCTATGAGCAGTTCTTC
cdr3_aa: CASSYEFDGYEQFF

clone_size: NA
j_call: TRBJ2-1
d_call: NA
v_call: TRBV7-2
cdr3_nt: TGTGCCAGCAGCTTAGAAGCCAGGGCTGCCTACAATGAGCAGTTCTTC
cdr3_aa: CASSLEARAAYNEQFF

clone_size: NA
j_call: TRBJ2-5
d_call: TRBD2
v_call: TRBV7-9
cdr3_nt: TGTGCCAGCAGCTGGGGGGGTGAGACCCAGTACTTC
cdr3_aa: CASSWGGETQYF

clone_size: NA
j_call: TRBJ1-6
d_call: NA
v_call: TRBV7-9
cdr3_nt: TGTGCCAGCAGCCCCGTCACTAATTCACCCCTCCACTTT
cdr3_aa: CASSPVTNSPLHF

clone_size: once
j_call: TRBJ2-5
d_call: NA
v_call: TRBV7-2
cdr3_nt: TGTGCCAGCAGCTTAGGGGGCGAGGAGTACTTC
cdr3_aa: CASSLGGEEYF

clone_size: NA
j_call: TRBJ1-1
d_call: NA
v_call: TRBV9
cdr3_nt: TGTGCCAGCAGCGTAGACACAGGGTACCCAGGCACTGAAGCTTTCTTT
cdr3_aa: CASSVDTGYPGTEAFF

clone_size: NA
j_call: TRBJ2-5
d_call: TRBD2
v_call: TRBV6-5
cdr3_nt: TGTGCCAGTATAATATCGGGACTAGAAGAGACCCAGTACTTC
cdr3_aa: CASIISGLEETQYF

clone_size: NA
j_call: TRBJ1-1
d_call: NA
v_call: TRBV11-2
cdr3_nt: TGTGCCAGCAGCCGACTTACGGGACCTATTTTGAACACTGAAGCTTTCTTT
cdr3_aa: CASSRLTGPILNTEAFF

clone_size: NA
j_call: TRBJ2-7
d_call: TRBD1
v_call: TRBV5-5
cdr3_nt: TGTGCCAGTATCAGACAGGGCGGAACTTTAGGAGAGCAGTACTTC
cdr3_aa: CASIRQGGTLGEQYF

clone_size: NA
j_call: TRBJ1-5
d_call: NA
v_call: TRBV11-2
cdr3_nt: TGTGCCAGCAACATAGGGGCAGGACAGCCCCAGCATTTT
cdr3_aa: CASNIGAGQPQHF